This T cell receptor beta chain originates from a study of response to subunit inactivated influenza vaccine. A single record per CDR3 protein comes from TCRdb applying MiXCR to the RT-PCR reads. The data hold 200,000 to 300,000 distinct CDR3 sequences, with 12% observed a single time. By proportion, this clonotype is medium-sized. Its antigen is undetermined. Study conclusions and caveats: Each seasonal flu vaccination may recruit only limited new T cells, authors suggested.

The CDR3 is made up of 16 amino acids. Germline CDR1 and CDR2: SGHRS and YFSETQ. V dropped 7 bases and J dropped 0; count of bases not matched to a gene: 6. Here the sequenced sample was non-naive T cells sorted from PBMCs, taken approximately 15 days before vaccination. The sequence came from a man aged 45-65 years who received an inactivated influenza vaccine. This chain connects TRBV5-1 to TRBJ2-3, with 12 bases that match TRBD2. This chain's CDR3 is CASRTSGAPSTDTQYF. DNA of the CDR3: TGCGCCAGCCGGACTAGCGGGGCCCCTAGCACAGATACGCAGTATTTT.